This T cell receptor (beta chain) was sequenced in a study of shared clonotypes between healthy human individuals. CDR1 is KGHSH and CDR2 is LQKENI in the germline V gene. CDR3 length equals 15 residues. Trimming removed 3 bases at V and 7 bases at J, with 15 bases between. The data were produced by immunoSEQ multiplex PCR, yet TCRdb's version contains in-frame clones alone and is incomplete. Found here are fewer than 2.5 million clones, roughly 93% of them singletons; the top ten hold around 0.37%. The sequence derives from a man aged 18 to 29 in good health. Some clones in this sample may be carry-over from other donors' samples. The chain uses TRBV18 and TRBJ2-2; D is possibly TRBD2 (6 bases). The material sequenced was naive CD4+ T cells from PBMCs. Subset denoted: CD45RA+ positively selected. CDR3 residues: CASSPLRLDHGELFF. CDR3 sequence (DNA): TGTGCCAGCTCACCCCTCCGACTAGATCACGGGGAGCTGTTTTTT.